This passage covers 4 T cell receptor beta chains from one sample sequenced in a study of blood T cell repertoires in COVID-19. Repertoires were generated with immunoSEQ multiplex PCR, while TCRdb's copy carries only in-frame clones and drops some. The sample includes approximately 200,000 clones, 70% to 85% seen only once; the top ten take roughly 5.1%. Specimen: peripheral blood. These receptors were collected from a woman under 40 with acute or convalescent COVID-19.

Only one count was recorded for this clone. The chain links TRBV5-1 to TRBJ1-2, with D possibly matching TRBD1 (5 bases). Germline assignment: CDR1 SGHRS and CDR2 YFSETQ. The CDR3 is 14 amino acids. Trimming pared 2 bases from V and 7 bases from J, leaving 15 bases between. In DNA form, the CDR3 reads TGCGCCAGCAGCTTAGGGGTCGAAGGTTCTGGCTACACCTTC. Protein: CASSLGVEGSGYTF.

This clone was recorded only once. The chain links TRBV11-3 to TRBJ2-7; 12 bases match TRBD1. V dropped 2 bases and J dropped 5; count of bases not matched to a gene: 4. From germline, CDR1 is SGHNT and CDR2 YENEEA. This CDR3 has 15 residues. For the CDR3, the DNA is TGTGCCAGCAGCTTATCCGGGACAGGGGGCGACGAGCAGTACTTC. Its translation: CASSLSGTGGDEQYF. The full variable domain, its missing parts supplied by reference TRBV11-3 and TRBJ2-7, is EAGVVQSPRYKIIEKKQPVAFWCNPISGHNTLYWYLQNLGQGPELLIRYENEEAVDDSQLPKDRFSAERLKGVDSTLKIQPAELGDSAVYLCASSLSGTGGDEQYFGPGTRLTVT.

CDR3 DNA sequence: TGCAGCGGTACCCCGACAGGAGCTGAAGCTTTCTTT. Its protein product is CSGTPTGAEAFF. The chain has TRBV29-1 and TRBJ1-1; D is possibly TRBD1 (6 bases). The CDR3 has 12 amino acids. CDR1 SQVTM and CDR2 ANQGSEA come from the germline V gene. Trimming shortened V by 7 bases and J by 6 bases, and 15 bases separated the two germline ends.

This chain joins TRBV7-9 and TRBJ2-1; D gene uncertain. V was pared by 3 bases and J by 6 bases, with 9 bases between. The CDR3 length is 13 residues. Germline-derived CDR1 and CDR2 are SEHNR and FQNEAQ (reference sequence). The CDR3 DNA sequence: TGTGCCAGCAGCTTTCTACAGTCCAATGAGCAGTTCTTC. It is translated as CASSFLQSNEQFF.